This record covers a single T cell receptor (beta chain). As yet, its antigen is unknown. The V end was cut by 0 bases, the J end by 2 bases, with 14 bases between. The length of the CDR3 is 16 residues. The V gene's germline CDR1 is LNHDA and CDR2 SQIVND (reference sequence). What was sequenced were expressed TCRB transcripts, since all of the isolated RNA had been reverse transcribed. Measured with immunoSEQ multiplex PCR; TCRdb has only the in-frame clones, and not every one. The sample yields tens of thousands of clones, roughly half seen once. The sample is drawn from a study of beta chain features in type 1 diabetes. Study-wide results and limits: All four CD4+ subsets from Type 1 diabetes patients carried moderately but significantly shorter TCRB CDR3s. Sampled from patients, naive, central memory and Treg TCRB repertoires appeared more similar than those sampled from healthy donors.

In all sorted populations, purity surpassed 98%. V is TRBV19 and J is TRBJ2-7; possible D gene TRBD1, 6 bases. This TCR came from a woman aged 40 to 50 with type 1 diabetes. Sequenced: Tregs from blood. DNA for the CDR3: TGTGCCAGTAGTATAGATCTGGGGACACTCACCTACGAGCAGTACTTC. It yields the protein CASSIDLGTLTYEQYF.